This entry features one T cell receptor (beta chain) sequence. This clone came up once. Its antigen is not yet known. Nothing much larger sits one base from this clone, and base qualities are not available. V gives up 0 bases and J gives up 4 bases, and the segment between their germline ends measures 4 bases. The CDR3 holds 13 amino acids from the cysteine to the phenylalanine. Kept here is only the CDR3 DNA, which spans 39 bases and is read in frame from base 1. The germline V gene (reference sequence) specifies LNHNV as CDR1 and YYDKDF as CDR2. TCRbeta CDR3 regions were amplified from genomic DNA using the immunoSEQ Assay, a bias-controlled multiplex PCR. The source study handled its data this way. Nucleated cell counts per sample were estimated from amplification of reference gene primers within the assay. Sequence reads were collapsed and filtered to measure the absolute abundance of every unique TCRbeta CDR3 rearrangement. For each sample, productive Simpson clonality was calculated by taking the square root of Simpson's diversity index across productive rearrangements. The clones in this table, taken by TCRdb from immuneACCESS, are in-frame only. Not every clone is retained; where verified, under half of the shortfall comes from an unresolved V gene, and the cause of the rest is unknown. V and J calls plus clone size are reproduced from that table; the DNA served to infer D and trimming. The table for this sample lists over 350,000 clones; roughly 90% of them were counted only once. Roughly 4% of the sample is held by the ten biggest clonotypes.

The collaborating institutions used their own protocols to collect whole blood in K2EDTA tubes. For TCRbeta analysis, collaborator samples were shipped as frozen whole blood, as isolated PBMCs, or as DNA extracted from either sample type. The data belong to a study of blood T cell repertoires in COVID-19 (TCRdb year 2020). Describing the broader study: Samples covering the acute and convalescent phases of COVID-19 were provided by collaborators in the United States, Italy and Spain. The prospective study material was composed of cDNA or gDNA derived from T cells, B-cell-depleted T cells, or PBMCs. HLA class I and class II types, where available, came from metadata supplied by the sample provider rather than from assay-based typing. Subjects who had been exposed to COVID-19, were actively infected with it, or had recovered from it provided the deeply sampled blood TCRbeta repertoires that made up the dataset. A freely available public database, intended as a resource for researchers studying the immune response to SARS-CoV-2, is where the repertoires were released. Samples were obtained from the ongoing ImmuneRACE study (first 160 participants) and from about 1,300 subjects provided by 6 global collaborators. Sample metadata almost always included a de-identified subject ID, COVID-19 status, age in years and sex. Overall study outcomes, separate from this receptor: How much clinical and demographic metadata was included differed by source and by participant, and the metadata was provided uncurated.

Recombination joined TRBV15 with TRBJ1-5; the D gene assignment is ambiguous. The clonotype was recovered from a woman in her thirties with acute or convalescent COVID-19. Sequenced sample: peripheral blood. The CDR3 protein: CATSRELNQPQHF. The sequenced DNA: TGTGCCACCAGCAGAGAATTAAATCAGCCCCAGCATTTT.